This TCR beta chain was sequenced during a study of read filtering for tumor transcriptome and immune sequencing (dated by TCRdb to about 2020). Study-wide context: The cohort was composed of some 17 male and more than twelve female patients, with a mean age of roughly 70 years and an age range of roughly 47 to 90. A main aim was a read-filtering strategy for immune repertoire data, specifically whether clonotypes supported by a single read should be removed. TCR-region mapped reads per sample ranged from about 4.05 to 11 million with IR-seq versus only about 85 to 1273 with RNA-seq. TCR repertoires obtained by targeted immune repertoire sequencing and by bulk whole-transcriptome sequencing performed on the same bone marrow samples were compared. After DNase treatment, whole-transcriptome libraries were prepared using the TruSeq RNA Access Library Prep Kit. By revised international staging, under 10 patients were R-ISS I, over 15 were R-ISS II and over five were R-ISS III. The investigation overall reported the following: When single-read clonotypes were removed, the proportions of shared clonotypes in IR-seq and RNA-seq correlated more strongly. In IR-seq, single-read clonotypes were around four fifths of clonotypes but 3% to 4% of total reads; in RNA-seq they were around 75% of clonotypes and about 40% of reads. Rather than purified T cells, the sorted CD138-negative fraction was a mixed bone marrow immune population. Compared with RNA-seq, IR-seq captured clonotypes at much higher depth and more reliably, and a smaller IR-seq throughput was enough to identify most shared clonotypes.

This clonotype appeared many times. Its antigen is still unknown. Base qualities are not at hand, and no much larger clone is one base apart. Every patient had bone marrow sampled at the time of active disease. Bone marrow mononuclear cells were isolated by Ficoll-Hypaque density gradient centrifugation. Myeloma plasma cells were removed and CD138-negative cells were collected by negative selection after labeling with CD138 magnetic microbeads on a MACS separator. Flow cytometry on an Attune NxT with CD138 antibodies was used to check the purity of the isolated cells. Total RNA was extracted using TRIzol reagent and was quantified on a NanoDrop spectrophotometer. Paired RNA-seq and IR-seq were performed on the CD138-negative bone marrow sample of each patient. Trimming accounts for 3 bases at V and 0 bases at J, while the number of junction bases matched to no gene is 13. Counted from cysteine to phenylalanine, this CDR3 has 18 amino acids. The read is trimmed to its CDR3 DNA, 54 bases read in frame from base 1. The germline V gene supplies CDR1 SQVTM and CDR2 ANQGSEA.

Starting from roughly 0.4 ug RNA, TCR libraries were constructed with the Immunoverse kit using molecular barcoded adaptors that cover the alpha/delta and beta/gamma chains. TCR library preparation used the same RNA that went into transcriptome sequencing. Sequencing of the TCR libraries was done on an Illumina HiSeq 4000 with 2 x 150 cycles. The original pipeline was this. TCR reads were aligned to human V, D, J and C references and assembled into CDR3 clonotypes with MiXCR, including quality filtering and error correction. The tcR package in R was used for analysis of clonotype counts and gene usage diversity. For inspection of raw mapping reads, RNA-seq reads were mapped by STAR aligner version 2.5.3a onto GRCh37 of the human genome. To test the effect of sequencing depth on detected clonotypes, IR-seq fastq files were randomly downsampled using Seqtk 1.3. TCRdb reprocessed the public reads (quality trimming at Q25 with fastp, clone calling with MiXCR) and kept in-frame beta chains. Duplicate CDR3 protein sequences are folded into a single record with the most common DNA and genes. The V and J calls were not made by the authors but by TCRdb's processing. Within this sample are about 38,000 distinct CDR3 sequences, with 12% to 15% of them counted one time only. The ten most abundant clones make up roughly 18% of the sample.

The source of this sequence is a donor aged 40 or over with multiple myeloma. Sequencing used a population of CD138-negative cells sorted from bone marrow. Interpreted using the paper, the cell subset or site label stands for: bone marrow mononuclear cells depleted of CD138+ plasma/myeloma cells by negative magnetic selection. The rearranged chain carries TRBV29-1 and TRBJ2-3; 9 bases in between match TRBD2. This receptor carries the CDR3 CSVEPSGAKLSSTDTQYF. The DNA is as follows: TGCAGCGTTGAGCCTAGCGGGGCCAAACTCTCTAGCACAGATACGCAGTATTTT.